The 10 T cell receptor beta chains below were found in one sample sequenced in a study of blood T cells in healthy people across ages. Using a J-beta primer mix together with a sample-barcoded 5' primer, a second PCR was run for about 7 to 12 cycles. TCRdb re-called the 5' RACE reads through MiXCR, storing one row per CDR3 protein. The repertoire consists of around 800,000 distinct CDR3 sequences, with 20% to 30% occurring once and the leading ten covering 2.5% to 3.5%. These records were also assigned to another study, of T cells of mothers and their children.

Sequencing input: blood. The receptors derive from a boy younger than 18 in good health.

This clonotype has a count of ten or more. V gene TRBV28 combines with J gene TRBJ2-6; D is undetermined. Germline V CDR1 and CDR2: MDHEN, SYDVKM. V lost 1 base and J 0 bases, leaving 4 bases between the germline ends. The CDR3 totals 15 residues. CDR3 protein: CASSLFRSGANVLTF. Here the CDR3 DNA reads TGTGCCAGCAGTTTATTTCGCTCTGGGGCCAACGTCCTGACTTTC.

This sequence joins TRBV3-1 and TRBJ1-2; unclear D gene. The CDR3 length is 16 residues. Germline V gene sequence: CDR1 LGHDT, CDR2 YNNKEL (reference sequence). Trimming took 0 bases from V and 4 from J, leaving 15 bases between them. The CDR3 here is CASSQDWDGGLYGYTF. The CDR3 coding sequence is TGTGCCAGCAGCCAAGACTGGGATGGAGGGCTCTATGGCTACACCTTC.

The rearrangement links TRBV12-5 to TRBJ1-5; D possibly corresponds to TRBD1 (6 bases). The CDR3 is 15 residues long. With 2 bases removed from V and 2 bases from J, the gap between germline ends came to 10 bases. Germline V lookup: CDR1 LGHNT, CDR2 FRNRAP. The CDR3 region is CASGLTGYGNQPQHF. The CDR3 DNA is TGTGCTAGTGGTTTGACAGGGTACGGCAATCAGCCCCAGCATTTT. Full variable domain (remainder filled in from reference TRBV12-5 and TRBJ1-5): DARVTQTPRHKVTEMGQEVTMRCQPILGHNTVFWYRQTMMQGLELLAYFRNRAPLDDSGMPKDRFSAEMPDATLATLKIQPSEPRDSAVYFCASGLTGYGNQPQHFGDGTRLSIL.

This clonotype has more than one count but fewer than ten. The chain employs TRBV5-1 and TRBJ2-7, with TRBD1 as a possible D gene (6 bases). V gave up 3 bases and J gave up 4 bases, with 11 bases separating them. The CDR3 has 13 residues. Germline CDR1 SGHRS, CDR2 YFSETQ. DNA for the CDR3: TGCGCCAGCAGCTCCACTACAGGGTACGAGCAGTACTTC. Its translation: CASSSTTGYEQYF.

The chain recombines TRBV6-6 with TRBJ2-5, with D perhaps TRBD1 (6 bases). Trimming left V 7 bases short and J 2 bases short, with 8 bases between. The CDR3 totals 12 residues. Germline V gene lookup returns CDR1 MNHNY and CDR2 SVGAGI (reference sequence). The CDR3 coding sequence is TGTGCCAGCAACAGGGTACAAGAGACCCAGTACTTC. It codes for CASNRVQETQYF.

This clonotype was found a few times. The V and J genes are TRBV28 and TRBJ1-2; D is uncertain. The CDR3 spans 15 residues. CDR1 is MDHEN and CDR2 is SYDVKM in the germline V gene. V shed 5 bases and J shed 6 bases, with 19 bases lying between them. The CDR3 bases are TGTGCCAGCAGTCCCCGGAAACTTTTGTTGGATGGCTACACCTTC. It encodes CASSPRKLLLDGYTF.

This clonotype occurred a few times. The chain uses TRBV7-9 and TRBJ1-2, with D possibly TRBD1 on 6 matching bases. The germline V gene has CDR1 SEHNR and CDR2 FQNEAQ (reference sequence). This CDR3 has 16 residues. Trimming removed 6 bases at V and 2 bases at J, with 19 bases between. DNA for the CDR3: TGTGCCAGCAGGCCTACCTCGCAGGGGCAGAACTATGGCTACACCTTC. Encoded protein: CASRPTSQGQNYGYTF.

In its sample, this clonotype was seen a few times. CDR3 region: CASVPGAPTDTQYF. The CDR3 coding sequence is TGTGCCAGCGTCCCAGGGGCCCCCACAGATACGCAGTATTTT. The chain recombines TRBV12-3 or TRBV12-4 with TRBJ2-3; weak D call: TRBD1 (6 bases). CDR3 length equals 14 residues. V lost 8 bases, J lost 2 bases, and 14 bases lay in between.

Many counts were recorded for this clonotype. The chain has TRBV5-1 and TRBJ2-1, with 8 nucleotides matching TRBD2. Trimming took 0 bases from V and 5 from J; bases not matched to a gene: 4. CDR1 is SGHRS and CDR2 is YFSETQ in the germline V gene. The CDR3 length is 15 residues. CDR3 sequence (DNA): TGCGCCAGCAGCTTGGGCGGGGGGAAACACAATGAGCAGTTCTTC. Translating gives CASSLGGGKHNEQFF.

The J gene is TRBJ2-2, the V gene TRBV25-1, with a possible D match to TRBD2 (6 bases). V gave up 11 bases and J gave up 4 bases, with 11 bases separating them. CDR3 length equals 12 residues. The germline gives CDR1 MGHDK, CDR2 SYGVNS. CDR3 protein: CAVPGLTGELFF. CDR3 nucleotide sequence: TGTGCCGTCCCGGGACTCACCGGGGAGCTGTTTTTT.